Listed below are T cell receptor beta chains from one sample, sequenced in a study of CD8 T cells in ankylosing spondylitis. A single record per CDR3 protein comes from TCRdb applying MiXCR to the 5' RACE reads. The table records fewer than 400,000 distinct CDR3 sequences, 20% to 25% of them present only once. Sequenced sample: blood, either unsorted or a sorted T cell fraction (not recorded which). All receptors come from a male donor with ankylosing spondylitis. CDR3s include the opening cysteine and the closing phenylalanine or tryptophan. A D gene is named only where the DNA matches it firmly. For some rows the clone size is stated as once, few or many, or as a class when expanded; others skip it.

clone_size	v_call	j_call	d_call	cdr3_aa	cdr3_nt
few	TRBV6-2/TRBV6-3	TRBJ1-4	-	CASSPRTDSTNEKLFF	TGTGCCAGCAGTCCAAGGACAGATTCAACTAATGAAAAACTGTTTTTT
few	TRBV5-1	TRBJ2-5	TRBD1	CASSLLDREKTQYF	TGCGCCAGCAGCCTCTTAGACAGGGAGAAGACCCAGTACTTC
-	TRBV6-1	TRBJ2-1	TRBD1	CAGRRGQGEAGNYNEQFF	TGTGCCGGCAGGAGGGGACAGGGGGAAGCGGGAAACTACAATGAGCAGTTCTTC
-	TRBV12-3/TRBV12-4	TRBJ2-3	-	CASSFTLTQYF	TGTGCCAGCAGTTTCACCCTTACGCAGTATTTT
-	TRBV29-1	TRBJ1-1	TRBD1	CSVDEGAAEAFF	TGCAGCGTTGATGAGGGGGCGGCTGAAGCTTTCTTT
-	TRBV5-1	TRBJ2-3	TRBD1	CASSSDRVSTDTQYF	TGCGCCAGCAGTTCCGACAGGGTCAGCACAGATACGCAGTATTTT
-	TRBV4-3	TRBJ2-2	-	CASSTQGSTGELFF	TGCGCCAGCAGCACACAGGGTAGCACCGGGGAGCTGTTTTTT
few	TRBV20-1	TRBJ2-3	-	CSALPGPKAPDTQYF	TGCAGTGCCCTCCCGGGGCCTAAGGCCCCAGATACGCAGTATTTT
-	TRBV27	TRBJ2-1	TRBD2	CASSLAGGSGNEQFF	TGTGCCAGCAGTCTAGCGGGAGGATCGGGGAATGAGCAGTTCTTC
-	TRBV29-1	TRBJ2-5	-	CSVVERQETQYF	TGCAGCGTTGTTGAGAGACAAGAGACCCAGTACTTC
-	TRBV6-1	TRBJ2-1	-	CASSRGGASNEQFF	TGTGCCAGCAGCCGTGGGGGAGCGAGCAATGAGCAGTTCTTC
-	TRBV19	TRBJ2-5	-	CASSTPPGETQYF	TGTGCCAGTAGTACCCCGCCGGGAGAGACCCAGTACTTC
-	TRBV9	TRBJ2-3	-	CASNRDTSTDTQYF	TGTGCCAGCAACCGGGATACTAGCACAGATACGCAGTATTTT
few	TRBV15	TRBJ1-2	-	CATSRGAVSGYTF	TGTGCCACCAGCAGAGGGGCAGTAAGTGGCTACACCTTC
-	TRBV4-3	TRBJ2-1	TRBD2	CASSKETGLAGDVKQFF	TGCGCCAGCAGCAAAGAAACCGGACTAGCGGGAGACGTTAAGCAGTTCTTC
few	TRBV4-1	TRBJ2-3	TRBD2	CASSQPGLAGRKTSTDTQYF	TGCGCCAGCAGCCAACCGGGACTAGCGGGGCGGAAGACTAGCACAGATACGCAGTATTTT
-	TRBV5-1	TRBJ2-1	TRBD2	CASSPPSGNYNEQFF	TGCGCCAGCAGTCCTCCTAGCGGGAACTACAATGAGCAGTTCTTC
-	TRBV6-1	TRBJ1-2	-	CASSEQSGGGYGYTF	TGTGCCAGCAGTGAACAGTCGGGGGGTGGCTATGGCTACACCTTC
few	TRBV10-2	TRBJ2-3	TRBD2	CASRPLRLAGGQDTQYF	TGCGCCAGCCGCCCCCTCCGACTAGCGGGGGGACAGGATACGCAGTATTTT
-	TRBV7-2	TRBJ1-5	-	CASSKDRNNQPQHF	TGTGCCAGCAGCAAAGACAGAAACAATCAGCCCCAGCATTTT
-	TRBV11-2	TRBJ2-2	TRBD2	CASSPGTSGNTGELFF	TGTGCCAGCAGCCCCGGGACTAGCGGAAACACCGGGGAGCTGTTTTTT
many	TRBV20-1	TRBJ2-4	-	CSARPPTDLAKNIQYF	TGCAGTGCTAGACCGCCGACAGACCTAGCCAAAAACATTCAGTACTTC
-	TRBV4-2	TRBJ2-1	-	CASRGAGFEKQFF	TGTGCCAGCAGGGGCGCGGGGTTCGAGAAGCAGTTCTTC
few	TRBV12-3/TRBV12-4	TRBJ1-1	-	CASSLASHTEAFF	TGTGCCAGCAGTTTAGCTTCTCACACTGAAGCTTTCTTT
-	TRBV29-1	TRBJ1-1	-	CSAQGFGDTEAFF	TGCAGCGCACAGGGATTTGGAGACACTGAAGCTTTCTTT
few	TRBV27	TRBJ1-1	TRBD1	CASSLRGSTGRTEAFF	TGTGCCAGCAGTTTACGGGGGTCGACAGGGCGAACTGAAGCTTTCTTT
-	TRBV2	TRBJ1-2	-	CASTGNGYTF	TGTGCCAGCACTGGGAATGGCTACACCTTC
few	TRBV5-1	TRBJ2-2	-	CASSLAGVSANTGELFF	TGCGCCAGCAGCTTGGCCGGGGTTAGCGCGAACACCGGGGAGCTGTTTTTT
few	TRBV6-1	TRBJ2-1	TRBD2	CASRISSGRASYNEQFF	TGTGCCAGCAGAATCTCTAGCGGGAGGGCCTCCTACAATGAGCAGTTCTTC
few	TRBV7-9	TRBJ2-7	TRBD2	CASSPRTSGLYEQYF	TGTGCCAGCAGCCCTAGGACTAGCGGGCTCTACGAGCAGTACTTC
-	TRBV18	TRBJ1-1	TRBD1	CASSPPNRGQGLTEAFF	TGTGCCAGCTCACCCCCGAACCGGGGACAGGGGCTAACTGAAGCTTTCTTT
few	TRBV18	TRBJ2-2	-	CASSPVGTGELFF	TGTGCCAGCTCACCAGTCGGGACCGGGGAGCTGTTTTTT
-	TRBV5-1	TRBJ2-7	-	CASTDQPGLVSSYEQYF	TGCGCCAGCACCGATCAACCGGGACTGGTAAGCTCCTACGAGCAGTACTTC
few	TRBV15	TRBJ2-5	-	CATSRGGAQNQETQYF	TGTGCCACCAGCAGGGGCGGGGCCCAGAACCAAGAGACCCAGTACTTC
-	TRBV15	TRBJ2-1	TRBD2	CATSRRSGLVRLEQFF	TGTGCCACCAGCAGACGATCGGGACTAGTTAGACTTGAGCAGTTCTTC
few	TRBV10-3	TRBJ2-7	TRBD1	CAIRNGTGTYEQYF	TGTGCCATCAGGAATGGGACAGGAACCTACGAGCAGTACTTC
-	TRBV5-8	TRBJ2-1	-	CASGQDVGNEQFF	TGTGCCAGCGGCCAGGACGTTGGGAATGAGCAGTTCTTC
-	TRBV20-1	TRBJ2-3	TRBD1	CSGSGGRGQGAPGTDTQYF	TGCAGTGGTTCAGGGGGTAGGGGACAGGGGGCGCCGGGCACAGATACGCAGTATTTT
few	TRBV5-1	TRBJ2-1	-	CASSFGTVGEQFF	TGCGCCAGCAGCTTTGGTACCGTGGGTGAGCAGTTCTTC